The clone carrying this T cell receptor (beta chain) was seen just once. V was pared by 7 bases and J by 6 bases, with 5 bases between. Germline V CDR1 and CDR2: SGDLS, YYNGEE. The CDR3 has 9 residues. These data come from a study of T cell responses to AZD1222 COVID-19 vaccine. Generated by immunoSEQ multiplex PCR, the TCRdb table keeps only in-frame clones and is missing some. In the table there are tens of thousands of clones, about nine tenths of which are singletons. This TCR derives from an adult who received the AZD1222 COVID-19 vaccine. The chain has TRBV9 and TRBJ2-7, with D uncertain. Sequencing used peripheral blood, obtained 28 days after the second AZD1222 dose. CDR3 loop: CASSCEQYF. DNA of the CDR3: TGTGCCAGCTCGTGCGAGCAGTACTTC.